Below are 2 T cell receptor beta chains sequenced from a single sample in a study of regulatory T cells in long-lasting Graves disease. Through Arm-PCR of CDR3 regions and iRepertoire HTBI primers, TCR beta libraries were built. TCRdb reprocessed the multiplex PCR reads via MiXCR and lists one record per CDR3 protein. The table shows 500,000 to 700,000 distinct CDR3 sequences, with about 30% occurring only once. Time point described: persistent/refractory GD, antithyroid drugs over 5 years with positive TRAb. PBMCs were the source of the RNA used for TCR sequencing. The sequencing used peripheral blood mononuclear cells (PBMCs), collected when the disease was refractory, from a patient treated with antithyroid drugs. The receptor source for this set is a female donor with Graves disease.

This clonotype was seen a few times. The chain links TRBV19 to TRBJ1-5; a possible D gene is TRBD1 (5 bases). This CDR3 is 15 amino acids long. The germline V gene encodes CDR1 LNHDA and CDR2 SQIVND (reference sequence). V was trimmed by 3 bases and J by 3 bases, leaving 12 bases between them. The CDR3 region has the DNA TGTGCCAGTAGTATCACCGGCAGGGCCAATCAGCCCCAGCATTTT. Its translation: CASSITGRANQPQHF.

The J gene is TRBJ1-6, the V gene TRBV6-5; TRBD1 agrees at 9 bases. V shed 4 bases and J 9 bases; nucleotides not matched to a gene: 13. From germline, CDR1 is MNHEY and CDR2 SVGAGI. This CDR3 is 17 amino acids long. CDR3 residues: CASSSAYPGTGSSPLHF. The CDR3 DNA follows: TGTGCCAGCAGTTCCGCTTATCCCGGGACAGGGAGTTCACCCCTCCACTTT.